Presented here are 12 T cell receptor beta chains from one specimen sequenced in a study of blood T cell repertoires in COVID-19. Here immunoSEQ multiplex PCR was the method, and the copy in TCRdb shows in-frame clones only, minus some. The sample holds about 270,000 clones; 88% are singletons and the top ten take approximately 4%. Sequencing was done on a sample of peripheral blood. Receptor source: a man aged 55 to 70 who had recovered from COVID-19.

The V and J genes are TRBV18 and TRBJ2-7; D possibly corresponds to TRBD2 (5 bases). The germline V gene has CDR1 KGHSH and CDR2 LQKENI. V was cut by 0 bases and J by 4 bases, with 16 bases left in between. The CDR3 length is 16 residues. The CDR3 is CASSPPEGRRLYEQYF. In DNA form, the CDR3 reads TGTGCCAGCTCACCACCAGAAGGCAGGAGGTTATACGAGCAGTACTTC.

This chain connects TRBV14 to TRBJ2-1; possibly TRBD2 for D (6 bases). The CDR3 totals 14 residues. CDR1 is SGHDN, CDR2 FVKESK, per germline. V was clipped by 5 bases and J by 13 bases, with 21 bases between them. The CDR3 sequence: CASSDIIAVNLQFF. In nucleotides, the CDR3 is TGTGCCAGCAGCGACATAATAGCGGTGAATCTACAGTTCTTC. Combining the CDR3 with reference TRBV14 and TRBJ2-1 gives the whole variable domain EAGVTQFPSHSVIEKGQTVTLRCDPISGHDNLYWYRRVMGKEIKFLLHFVKESKQDESGMPNNRFLAERTGGTYSTLKVQPAELEDSGVYFCASSDIIAVNLQFFGPGTRLTVL.

The chain couples TRBV21-1 to TRBJ2-7; TRBD1 is the table's D call and was not checked against the DNA. TRBV21-1 is a pseudogene segment. CDR3 length: 18 amino acids. This chain's CDR3 is CASSKEGDRTGGFYEQYF. The CDR3 bases are TGTGCCAGCAGCAAAGAAGGAGATAGAACAGGGGGCTTCTACGAGCAGTACTTC.

The CDR3 bases are TGTGCCAGTACGACAGAATTGAACACTGAAGCTTTCTTT. Residues: CASTTELNTEAFF. The chain joins TRBV19 to TRBJ1-1, with D perhaps TRBD1 (5 bases). The CDR3 is 13 amino acids. Germline-derived CDR1 and CDR2 are LNHDA and SQIVND (reference sequence). The V end lost 7 bases, the J end lost 0 bases, and 9 bases lay between the germline ends.

The V and J genes are TRBV18 and TRBJ2-7; TRBD2 might be the D (5 bases). Germline lookup yields CDR1 KGHSH and CDR2 LQKENI. The CDR3 loop spans 14 amino acids. Between the trimmed V and J ends, which lost 3 bases and 1 base, there was a span of 10 bases. The DNA for the CDR3 is TGTGCCAGCTCACCGTTGAGAGGGTCCTACGAGCAGTACTTC. Its translation: CASSPLRGSYEQYF. The complete variable domain, with remaining parts taken from reference TRBV18 and TRBJ2-7, reads NAGVMQNPRHLVRRRGQEARLRCSPMKGHSHVYWYRQLPEEGLKFMVYLQKENIIDESGMPKERFSAEFPKEGPSILRIQQVVRGDSAAYFCASSPLRGSYEQYFGPGTRLTVT.

The chain joins TRBV20-1 to TRBJ1-2; D call uncertain. CDR3 size: 11 residues. Germline CDR1 is DFQATT and CDR2 is SNEGSKA (reference sequence). V was clipped by 6 bases and J by 8 bases, with 13 bases between them. As DNA, the CDR3 is TGCAGTGCCAGCCGCACGGAGGGCTACACCTTC. As protein: CSASRTEGYTF.

This clone was detected a few times. The V call is TRBV12-5, the J call TRBJ2-7, with 12 positions matching TRBD1. Unmatched junction bases numbered 19, after V lost 6 bases and J lost 4 bases. This CDR3 has 19 residues. Germline V CDR1 and CDR2: LGHNT, FRNRAP. CDR3 DNA sequence: TGTGCTAGTGGACCATCCGGGACAGGGGGCGGGAAACCACCATACGAGCAGTACTTC. Protein product: CASGPSGTGGGKPPYEQYF.

The chain employs TRBV24-1 and TRBJ2-5; 8 bases align to TRBD1. Looked up from germline, CDR1 is KGHDR and CDR2 is SFDVKD. The CDR3 is 15 amino acids. The V segment lost 3 bases and the J segment 1 base; nucleotides outside the gene matches: 3. CDR3 nucleotides: TGTGCCACCAGTGATCGGACAGGGATCCAAGAGACCCAGTACTTC. Residues: CATSDRTGIQETQYF.

The chain joins TRBV18 to TRBJ2-7; 12 bases line up with TRBD2. Germline lookup yields CDR1 KGHSH and CDR2 LQKENI. The CDR3 is 17 amino acids. The trim removed 3 bases at V and 0 bases at J, leaving 6 bases unmatched. CDR3 loop: CASSPSPTSGGSYEQYF. CDR3 in DNA: TGTGCCAGCTCACCCTCCCCGACTAGCGGGGGCTCCTACGAGCAGTACTTC.

The gene calls are TRBV7-3 and TRBJ2-1, with D tentatively TRBD1 (6 bases). The CDR3 has 15 amino acids. Germline V CDR1 and CDR2: SGHTA, FQGTGA. With 5 bases removed from V and 7 bases from J, the gap between germline ends came to 18 bases. The CDR3 protein is CASSGAGTGTNEQFF. The DNA for the CDR3 is TGTGCCAGCAGCGGCGCGGGCACAGGGACGAATGAGCAGTTCTTC. The whole variable domain, remainder taken from reference TRBV7-3 and TRBJ2-1, is GAGVSQTPSNKVTEKGKYVELRCDPISGHTALYWYRQSLGQGPEFLIYFQGTGAADDSGLPNDRFFAVRPEGSVSTLKIQRTERGDSAVYLCASSGAGTGTNEQFFGPGTRLTVL.

The gene calls are TRBV9 and TRBJ1-2; D is unresolved. This CDR3 region has 14 residues. Germline CDR1 and CDR2: SGDLS and YYNGEE. V gave up 4 bases and J gave up 5 bases, with 15 bases separating them. In DNA, the CDR3 is TGTGCCAGCAGCTTCAATGAGGGAAATTATGGCTACACCTTC. It encodes CASSFNEGNYGYTF. The entire variable domain, with the rest obtained from reference TRBV9 and TRBJ1-2, is as follows: DSGVTQTPKHLITATGQRVTLRCSPRSGDLSVYWYQQSLDQGLQFLIQYYNGEERAKGNILERFSAQQFPDLHSELNLSSLELGDSALYFCASSFNEGNYGYTFGSGTRLTVV.

This clone was detected only once. V usage is TRBV5-4 and J usage is TRBJ2-7; TRBD2 agrees at 9 bases. J was trimmed by 5 bases and V by 0 bases; bases with no gene match: 9. The CDR3 has 16 residues. CDR1 SGHNT and CDR2 YYREEE come from the germline V gene (reference sequence). CDR3 sequence: CASSLVAGGPLDEQYF. In DNA form, the CDR3 reads TGTGCCAGCAGCTTGGTTGCGGGGGGGCCATTGGACGAGCAGTACTTC.